This is a list of T cell receptor beta chains from one sample in a study of OX40 agonist ivuxolimab in advanced cancers. TCRdb's table, derived via immunoSEQ multiplex PCR, lists solely in-frame clones and lacks some. The sample carries about 22,000 clones, roughly 81% recorded once. The input for sequencing was CD4+ or CD8+ T cells sorted from blood, taken in a trial of the OX40 agonist ivuxolimab. The source of these receptors is an adult with an advanced solid tumor such as melanoma, head and neck, liver or kidney cancer. Both conserved end residues are part of each CDR3. D genes are given only for firm matches. Size tells how often a clone was seen (once, few, many) or the class of an expanded clone, and some rows leave it out.

15 | once | TRBJ2-7 | . | TRBV11-1 | TGTGCCAGCAGCTTAGGAAGGGGAGTGGTCCACGAGCAGTACTTC | CASSLGRGVVHEQYF
13 | . | TRBJ1-1 | TRBD1 | TRBV11-2 | TGTGCCAGCAGCCTCTACAGGGGCACTGAAGCTTTCTTT | CASSLYRGTEAFF
13 | . | TRBJ1-1 | . | TRBV5-5 | TGTGCCAGCAGCCGAGACATCCCCACTGAAGCTTTCTTT | CASSRDIPTEAFF
17 | . | TRBJ2-3 | TRBD2 | TRBV4-1 | TGCGCCAGCAGCCAAAGGGTAGCGGGGGACCTCACAGATACGCAGTATTTT | CASSQRVAGDLTDTQYF
14 | few | TRBJ1-5 | . | TRBV19 | TGTGCCAGTAGGGGGCGGAATAGCAATCAGCCCCAGCATTTT | CASRGRNSNQPQHF
14 | . | TRBJ2-7 | . | TRBV7-9 | TGTGCCAGCAGCCCCCTGGGGGGCTCCTACGAGCAGTACTTC | CASSPLGGSYEQYF
16 | . | TRBJ1-4 | . | TRBV4-1 | TGCGCCAGCAGCCAAGAAGGAGGCTTACCTACTGAAAAACTGTTTTTT | CASSQEGGLPTEKLFF
13 | . | TRBJ2-7 | . | TRBV5-6 | TGTGCCAGCAGCTTGAGCAGCTCAGTTGGGCAGTACTTC | CASSLSSSVGQYF
15 | few | TRBJ2-5 | TRBD1 | TRBV15 | TGTGCCACCAGCAGAGATCTAGGGGGCCGAGAGACCCAGTACTTC | CATSRDLGGRETQYF
11 | . | TRBJ1-1 | . | TRBV27 | TGTGCCAGCAGTGGGAGGGGTGAAGCTTTCTTT | CASSGRGEAFF
16 | . | TRBJ1-5 | . | TRBV10-3 | TGTGCCATCAGTGAGTCAGAGGAGGGTTACAATCAGCCCCAGCATTTT | CAISESEEGYNQPQHF
15 | once | TRBJ2-1 | TRBD1 | TRBV7-8 | TGTGCCAGCAGCTTGGGCCAGGGGGTCTACAATGAGCAGTTCTTC | CASSLGQGVYNEQFF
15 | once | TRBJ2-7 | . | TRBV2 | TGTGCCAGCAGTGAAGAGGAGGGTATTTCCTACGAGCAGTACTTC | CASSEEEGISYEQYF
14 | . | TRBJ1-2 | . | TRBV11-3 | TGTGCCAGCAGCTCCCGGGGGAGGGGGAATGGCTACACCTTC | CASSSRGRGNGYTF
16 | . | TRBJ2-3 | . | TRBV7-6 | TGTGCCAGCAGTTCCCTTTCGGGAGAGCGAACAGATACGCAGTATTTT | CASSSLSGERTDTQYF
13 | . | TRBJ2-1 | . | TRBV29-1 | TGCAGCGTTGAGGGGGGAACCTACAATGAGCAGTTCTTC | CSVEGGTYNEQFF
17 | . | TRBJ1-2 | TRBD1 | TRBV9 | TGTGCCAGCAGCGTAGGAGTACAGAGACAGGGAATCTATGGCTACACCTTC | CASSVGVQRQGIYGYTF
14 | . | TRBJ2-7 | . | TRBV6-5 | TGTGCCAGCAGAGGACACCCAATCTCCTACGAGCAGTACTTC | CASRGHPISYEQYF
15 | . | TRBJ1-1 | . | TRBV29-1 | TGCAGCGTTGAAGATACACAGGGCCTGGGCACTGAAGCTTTCTTT | CSVEDTQGLGTEAFF
16 | few | TRBJ1-2 | TRBD1 | TRBV6-6 | TGTGCCAGCAGTTCCCCTCCCTGGGACAGTACCTATGGCTACACCTTC | CASSSPPWDSTYGYTF
18 | . | TRBJ2-2 | . | TRBV27 | TGTGCCAGCAGTTTATCGTCTAGACTCTACGCGAACACCGGGGAGCTGTTTTTT | CASSLSSRLYANTGELFF
16 | . | TRBJ1-4 | . | TRBV27 | TGTGCCAGCAGTTTATCAGGGGTGGTGACTAATGAAAAACTGTTTTTT | CASSLSGVVTNEKLFF
14 | . | TRBJ1-3 | . | TRBV13 | TGTGCCAGCAGCTCCTCGGAGTCTGGAAACACCATATATTTT | CASSSSESGNTIYF
13 | . | TRBJ1-1 | . | TRBV27 | TGTGCCAGCAGTTTATCGGCACACAGGGAAGCTTTCTTT | CASSLSAHREAFF
16 | . | TRBJ1-3 | . | TRBV7-8 | TGTGCCAGCAGCTTAAGCAGACAGGTCTCTGGAAACACCATATATTTT | CASSLSRQVSGNTIYF
10 | . | TRBJ2-3 | TRBD2 | TRBV20-1 | TGCAGTGCTGAAAGCGGGAGGTCGTATTTT | CSAESGRSYF